Listed here is a single T cell receptor (beta chain). This specimen comes from a study of early T cells in non-severe SARS-CoV-2 infection. TCRdb re-called the 5' RACE reads through MiXCR, storing one row per CDR3 protein. The sample contains some 70,000 distinct CDR3 sequences, roughly 10% of which appear only once. Sequenced material: whole blood. The origin of this receptor is an adult who was a healthcare worker with PCR-confirmed SARS-CoV-2 infection or an uninfected control (not recorded which).

CDR3: CASSYSIGLAHPRGEHNEQFF. In DNA form, the CDR3 reads TGTGCCAGCAGTTACTCGATCGGACTAGCTCATCCCAGGGGTGAGCACAATGAGCAGTTCTTC. The J gene is TRBJ2-1, the V gene TRBV6-5, with 8 bases aligning to TRBD2. Losses at the gene ends were 0 bases for V and 5 bases for J; bases not matched to a gene: 21. The CDR3 consists of 21 residues. Germline CDR1 reads MNHEY; CDR2 reads SVGAGI.